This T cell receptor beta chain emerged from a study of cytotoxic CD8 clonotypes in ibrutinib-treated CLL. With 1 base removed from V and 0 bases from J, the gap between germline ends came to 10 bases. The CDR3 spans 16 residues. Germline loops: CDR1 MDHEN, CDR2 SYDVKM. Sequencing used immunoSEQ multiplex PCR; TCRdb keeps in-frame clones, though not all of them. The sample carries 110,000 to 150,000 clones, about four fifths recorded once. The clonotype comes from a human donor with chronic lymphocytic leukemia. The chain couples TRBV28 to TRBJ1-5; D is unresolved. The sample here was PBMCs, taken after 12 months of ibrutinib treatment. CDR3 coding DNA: TGTGCCAGCAGTTTATACAGCTGGAATAGCAATCAGCCCCAGCATTTT. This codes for CASSLYSWNSNQPQHF.